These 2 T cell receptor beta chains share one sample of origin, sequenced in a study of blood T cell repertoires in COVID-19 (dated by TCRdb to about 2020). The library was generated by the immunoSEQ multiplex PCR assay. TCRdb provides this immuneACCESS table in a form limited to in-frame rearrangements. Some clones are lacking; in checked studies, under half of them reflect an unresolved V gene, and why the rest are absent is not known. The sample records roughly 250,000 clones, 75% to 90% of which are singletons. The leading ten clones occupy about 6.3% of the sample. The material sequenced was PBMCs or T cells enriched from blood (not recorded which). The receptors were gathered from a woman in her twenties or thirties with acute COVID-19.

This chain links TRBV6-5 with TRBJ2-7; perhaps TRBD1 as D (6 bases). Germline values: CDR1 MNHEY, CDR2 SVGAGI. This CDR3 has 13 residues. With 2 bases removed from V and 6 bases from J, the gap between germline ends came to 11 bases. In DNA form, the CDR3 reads TGTGCCAGCAGTTACGCGACAGGTGTCGAGCAGTACTTC. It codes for CASSYATGVEQYF.

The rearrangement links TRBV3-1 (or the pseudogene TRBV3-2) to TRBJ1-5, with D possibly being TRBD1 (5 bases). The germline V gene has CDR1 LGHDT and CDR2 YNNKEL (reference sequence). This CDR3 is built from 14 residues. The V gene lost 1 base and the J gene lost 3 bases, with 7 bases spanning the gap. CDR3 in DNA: TGTGCCAGCAGCCAAGGACAGCCCAATCAGCCCCAGCATTTT. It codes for CASSQGQPNQPQHF.